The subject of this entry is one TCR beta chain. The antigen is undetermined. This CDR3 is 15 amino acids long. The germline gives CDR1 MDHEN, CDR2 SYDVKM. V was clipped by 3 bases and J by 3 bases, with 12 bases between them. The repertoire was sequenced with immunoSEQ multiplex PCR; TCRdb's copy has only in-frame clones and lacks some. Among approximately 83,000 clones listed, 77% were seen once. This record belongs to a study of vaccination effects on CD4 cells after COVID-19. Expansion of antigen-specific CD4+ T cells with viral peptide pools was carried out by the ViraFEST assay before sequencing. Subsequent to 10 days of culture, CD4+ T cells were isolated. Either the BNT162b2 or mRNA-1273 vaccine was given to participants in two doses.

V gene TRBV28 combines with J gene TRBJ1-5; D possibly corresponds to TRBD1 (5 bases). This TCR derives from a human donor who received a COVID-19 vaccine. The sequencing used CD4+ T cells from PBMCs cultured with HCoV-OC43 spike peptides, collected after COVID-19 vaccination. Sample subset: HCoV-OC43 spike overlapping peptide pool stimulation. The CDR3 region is CASSFPAGANQPQHF. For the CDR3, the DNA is TGTGCCAGCAGTTTCCCCGCTGGGGCCAATCAGCCCCAGCATTTT.